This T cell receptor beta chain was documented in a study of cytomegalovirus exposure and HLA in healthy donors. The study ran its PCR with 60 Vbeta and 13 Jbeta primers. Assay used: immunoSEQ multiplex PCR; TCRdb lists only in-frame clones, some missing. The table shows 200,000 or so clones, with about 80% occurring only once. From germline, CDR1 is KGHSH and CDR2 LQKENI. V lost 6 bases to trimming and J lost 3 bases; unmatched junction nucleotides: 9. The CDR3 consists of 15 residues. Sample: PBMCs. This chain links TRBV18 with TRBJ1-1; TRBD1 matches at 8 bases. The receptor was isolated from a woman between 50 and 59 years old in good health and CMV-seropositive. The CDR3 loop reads CASSSGQGGYTEAFF. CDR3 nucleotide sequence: TGTGCCAGCTCGAGCGGACAGGGAGGGTACACTGAAGCTTTCTTT.